This TCR beta chain comes out of a study of T cell responses to AZD1222 COVID-19 vaccine (dated by TCRdb to about 2021). Background for the entire study: A total of 230 to 250 trial participants underwent TCR sequencing, of whom about 210 received two doses of AZD1222 and about 25 received two doses of the MenACWY control vaccine. Trial participants were enrolled into age subgroups of 18-55, 56-69 and 70-plus years, which contained about 150, 27 and 61 TCR-sequenced participants, respectively. Overall study outcomes, separate from this receptor: Because no day 14 peak-response samples were available, the repertoires could be characterized only after the peak T cell response. Only five or six AZD1222 recipients were SARS-CoV-2 seropositive at baseline, limiting conclusions about previously exposed vaccinees. After two AZD1222 doses, spike-specific TCR breadth and depth were significantly higher than at day 0 and than in MenACWY recipients. Epitopes outside the regions mutated in the B.1.351 and B.1.1.7 variants were reportedly recognized by nearly half of the unique spike-specific TCRs. Participants were mostly white British and included more females than males, and it was suggested by the authors that clonal diversity may have been underestimated. The 56-69-year group was small, and its depth increase did not reach significance, likely because of low power. Vaccine-associated CD4 TCRs spanned the whole spike protein, with dominant responses in regions 160-218 and 743-854.

The CDR3 regions of human TCRbeta chains were subjected to immunosequencing. Turning to the authors' computational methods: TCRs in the repertoires were compared against a reference library of SARS-CoV-2-specific TCRs that had been generated with the MIRA antigen-specificity platform. Breadth was defined as the fraction of unique TCRs that were SARS-CoV-2-associated, and depth was defined as the fraction of total T cells that were SARS-CoV-2-associated. Each spike-specific TCR was assigned to its reactive spike region and to a CD4 or CD8 class using the MIRA data. Log10-transformed breadth and depth values were compared by one-way ANOVA with Sidak's multiple comparisons tests. Entries here come from immuneACCESS through TCRdb and include only in-frame sequences with V and J called. Some clones fail to appear in such tables; in the studies checked, an unresolved V gene covers under half of the shortfall, and the cause of the remainder is unknown. Clonal size and the V and J genes are those of that table, whereas D and trimming came from the DNA. The sample table holds approximately 150,000 clones, of which roughly 90% were seen once. The top ten hold approximately 3.8% of the sample.

The germline ends are 15 bases apart after V is trimmed by 2 bases and J by 7 bases. CDR1 SGHTA and CDR2 FQGNSA were looked up in the germline V gene. Including the terminal cysteine and phenylalanine, the CDR3 comprises 14 residues. Only the CDR3 region is kept as DNA, spanning 42 bases read in frame from base 1. The time point label of this sample denotes: about 28 days (+/-7) after the second vaccine dose. AZD1222 recipients given second doses at about 4 weeks or at about 12 weeks were pooled, since spike-specific TCR depth and breadth were not found to differ between the two schedules. The vaccinee samples were drawn from two UK trials, COV001 and COV002, one of which was a single-blind randomized controlled phase 2/3 trial testing AZD1222 (ChAdOx1 nCoV-19) in healthy adults. Trial participant PBMC samples were collected at day 0 and day 28 after the second dose for TCRbeta chain sequencing.

Regarding this clone: Its antigen is unknown. No base qualities exist here, and no much larger clone lies one base off it.

The sequencing here drew on peripheral blood, taken 28 days after the second AZD1222 dose. This clonotype originated in an adult who received the AZD1222 COVID-19 vaccine. The chain is encoded by TRBV7-2 joined to TRBJ2-7; TRBD2 is a weak D gene call, 5 bases matching. The encoded CDR3 is CASSLITGTGEQYF. The DNA sequence is as follows: TGTGCCAGCAGCTTAATTACGGGAACGGGTGAGCAGTACTTC.